This TCR beta chain was recorded in a study of control samples from healthy donors and cancer patients. The data were produced by immunoSEQ multiplex PCR, yet TCRdb's version contains in-frame clones alone and is incomplete. This table has about 120,000 clones, roughly nine tenths appearing once. The V gene lost 1 base and the J gene lost 0 bases, with 7 bases spanning the gap. CDR1 and CDR2 from the germline V gene are SGHVS and FQNEAQ. The CDR3 is 15 amino acids. The specimen sequenced was blood. The chain is built from TRBV7-8 and TRBJ2-1; D ambiguous. This receptor was taken from a woman under 30 in good health. The CDR3, as DNA: TGTGCCAGCAGCTTAGGGTACCGCTCCTACAATGAGCAGTTCTTC. Protein sequence: CASSLGYRSYNEQFF.